Included here is one T cell receptor (beta chain) sequence, with context. This clonotype was found once. No cognate antigen has been identified for it. No quality values exist for individual bases; no much larger clone is one base distant. Support from one read is weak. The trim is 4 bases for V and 4 bases for J, with a gap of 17 bases between the germline ends. Per the germline V gene, SGDLS is the CDR1 and YYNGEE is the CDR2. Including the terminal cysteine and phenylalanine, the CDR3 comprises 15 residues. Only the CDR3 region is kept as DNA, spanning 45 bases read in frame from base 1. RNA was extracted with the RNeasy kit and roughly 0.45 to 1 ug was reverse transcribed using random hexamers. The immunoSEQ multiplex PCR assay, covering 54 Vbeta and 13 Jbeta segments, was used to amplify TCR beta CDR3 regions. Bias from PCR amplification was corrected by using a synthetic template baseline for primer optimization and for computational correction. As for how the authors treated the data: Only productive sequences were kept, with reads annotated to V, D and J genes according to IMGT and analyzed in immunoSEQ Analyzer. To calculate clonality, Shannon entropy was normalized by log2 of the number of productive unique sequences and then subtracted from one. For each patient and control, public and private clones were evaluated within the 100 most prevalent clones. Clones were defined as Susac-specific when absent from the healthy and MS cohorts, from approximately 1,100 published viral clones and from other ImmuneACCESS disease sequences. The public reads were reanalyzed by TCRdb: fastp trimming at Q25, MiXCR alignment, in-frame beta chains only. Rows with one shared CDR3 protein collapse into an entry with the most common genes and DNA. TCRdb's processing, not the study's, gives the V and J calls here. The sample table lists approximately 190,000 distinct CDR3 sequences, approximately 95% of them with a count of one. Of the sample, about 0.15% is held by the ten largest clones.

The sample is drawn from a study of CD8 T cells in Susac syndrome (dated by TCRdb to about 2019). Context from the whole study: Of the Susac syndrome patients who were sequenced, roughly 6 had clinically active disease and roughly eight were in clinical remission. Whether CD8+ T cell activation and differentiation in Susac syndrome was antigen driven was tested using repertoire sequencing. Susac syndrome patients were therapy-naive, on corticosteroids (some also receiving IVIg), or on IVIg alone at blood withdrawal. The study compared CD8+ T cell repertoire clonality among 12 healthy donors, around 14 Susac syndrome patients and about 16 multiple sclerosis patients. Study-level results and caveats: In the total CD8+ and CD8+ TEMRA repertoires, approximately 17 and five Susac-specific public clones, respectively, were identified. The TCR sequencing and HLA analysis was acknowledged to have included a relatively small number of individuals. Clonal expansion was observed in Susac syndrome CD8+ repertoires, with the highest expansion in CD8+ TEMRA cells and greater expansion in clinically active than in remitting patients.

Peripheral blood CD8+ and CD4+ T cells from healthy donors, Susac syndrome patients and multiple sclerosis patients were profiled using high-throughput TCR beta sequencing. The Susac syndrome patients fulfilled recently defined diagnostic criteria for definite or probable disease. Bulk CD8+ and CD4+ T cells were purified by magnetic negative isolation, whereas CD8+ TEMRA cells were enriched by FACS. Blood was drawn into EDTA tubes, processed within 24 hours, and PBMCs were isolated by density gradient centrifugation. PBMCs intended for TCR sequencing were cryopreserved in liquid nitrogen and thawed later in a water bath at 37 degrees C. The sorted or isolated CD4+, CD8+ and CD8+ TEMRA cells had a purity of 90% or higher.

The receptor's source is a human donor with Susac syndrome. The material sequenced was CD8+ T cells from PBMCs. The sequence links TRBV9 to TRBJ1-1; TRBD1 might be the D gene, on 5 matching bases. The nucleotide sequence reads TGTGCCAGCAGCCCCATCGGGGGAGGTGGCACTGAAGCTTTCTTT. Translated, this is CASSPIGGGGTEAFF.